The clone carrying this TCR beta chain was seen more than once but under ten times. The data were obtained in a study of spatial heterogeneity in lung cancer. Deletions cut 6 bases from V and 1 base from J, with 9 bases between. The CDR3 runs 12 residues. Germline values: CDR1 DFQATT, CDR2 SNEGSKA (reference sequence). Each CDR3 protein is one row after TCRdb ran MiXCR on the 5' RACE reads. The sample shows tens of thousands of distinct CDR3 sequences, about 8% of them seen only once. Documented time point: sample taken at primary tumor resection. Without sorting, whole RNA was sequenced from tumor, nontumor lung or frozen PBMC.

The rearrangement uses TRBV20-1 and TRBJ2-5; D not certain. The material sequenced was PBMCs, taken at surgery. This TCR was recovered from a female donor with early-stage non-small cell lung cancer. CDR3: CSAASRQETQYF. The CDR3 nucleotides are TGCAGTGCCGCGTCGCGCCAAGAGACCCAGTACTTC.